The entry that follows covers one TCR beta chain sequence. The antigen remains unidentified. With 11 bases removed from V and 6 bases from J, the gap between germline ends came to 14 bases. Germline CDR1 and CDR2: MDHEN and SYDVKM. CDR3 length equals 13 residues. The PCR used 60 Vbeta and 13 Jbeta primers. In the original workflow: Counted up in a later analysis, unique TCR beta chains came to some 82 million, with around 10 million shared. Sequencing was performed with immunoSEQ multiplex PCR; in TCRdb, only in-frame clones are kept and a portion is missing. V and J calls plus clone size are reproduced from that table; the DNA served to infer D and trimming. This repertoire includes 100,000 to 150,000 clones. The data are from a study of cytomegalovirus exposure and HLA in healthy donors. Study observations and caveats: CMV serostatus was the sole immune exposure information available. Some segments of the V type, notably TRBV6-2 and TRBV6-3, were excluded as indistinguishable. Sequencing had likely introduced a cluster of highly shared sequence variants as an artifact.

The clonotype originates from a man younger than 40 in good health and CMV-seronegative. V is TRBV28 and J is TRBJ1-6, with a possible D match to TRBD1 (5 bases). The sample comprised PBMCs. The CDR3 sequence is CAHSREGNSPLHF. CDR3 DNA: TGTGCCCACAGCAGGGAGGGTAATTCACCCCTCCACTTT.